These 6 T cell receptor beta chains share one sample of origin, sequenced in a study of blood T cell repertoires in COVID-19. Clones were read by immunoSEQ multiplex PCR, and TCRdb kept only the in-frame ones, dropping some. The sample holds around 30,000 clones, roughly 85% seen once. The sample comprised peripheral blood. The receptors come from a man between 60 and 75 years old with active COVID-19.

CDR3 amino acids: CASSEGQSYGYTF. In DNA form, the CDR3 reads TGTGCCAGCAGCGAGGGACAGTCCTATGGCTACACCTTC. The chain links TRBV7-2 to TRBJ1-2; 7 bases align to TRBD1. The CDR3 contains 13 residues. CDR1 and CDR2 (germline): SGHTA, FQGNSA. V lost 5 bases and J lost 4; bases outside the gene matches: 4.

V gene TRBV5-1 combines with J gene TRBJ2-4, with 10 bases lining up with TRBD2. Germline-derived CDR1 and CDR2 are SGHRS and YFSETQ. CDR3 length: 15 residues. Unmatched junction bases numbered 3, after V lost 6 bases and J lost 0 bases. CDR3 nucleotide sequence: TGCGCCAGCACACTAGCGGGACTAGCCAAAAACATTCAGTACTTC. Protein sequence: CASTLAGLAKNIQYF. Filled out from reference TRBV5-1 and TRBJ2-4, the complete variable domain reads KAGVTQTPRYLIKTRGQQVTLSCSPISGHRSVSWYQQTPGQGLQFLFEYFSETQRNKGNFPGRFSGRQFSNSRSEMNVSTLELGDSALYLCASTLAGLAKNIQYFGAGTRLSVL.

This clone has just a few counts. The chain links TRBV19 to TRBJ1-1; D is uncertain. CDR1 is LNHDA and CDR2 is SQIVND in the germline V gene (reference sequence). Trimming pared 3 bases from V and 0 bases from J, leaving 8 bases between. The CDR3 is 14 residues long. The CDR3 here is CASSIRGLNTEAFF. DNA of the CDR3: TGTGCCAGTAGTATTCGGGGATTGAACACTGAAGCTTTCTTT.

J is TRBJ1-1 and V is TRBV7-9; a possible D gene is TRBD1 (5 bases). V was trimmed by 0 bases and J by 0 bases, leaving 8 bases between them. The CDR3 runs to 15 residues. Germline V CDR1 and CDR2: SEHNR, FQNEAQ (reference sequence). The CDR3 spells CASSLAQAMNTEAFF. In DNA form, the CDR3 reads TGTGCCAGCAGCTTAGCACAGGCGATGAACACTGAAGCTTTCTTT.

This clone was found once. The V call is TRBV5-6, the J call TRBJ2-7, with a weak D call TRBD1 (5 bases). The CDR3 length is 15 residues. Germline-derived CDR1 and CDR2 are SGHDT and YYEEEE. V was shortened by 2 bases and J by 2 bases, with 14 bases between the two germline ends. The CDR3 coding sequence is TGTGCCAGCAGCTTCTTTCCAGGGTCAGCCTACGAGCAGTACTTC. It encodes CASSFFPGSAYEQYF.

The V gene is TRBV2, the J gene TRBJ1-1, with TRBD1 identical over 11 bases. Trimming at V came to 6 bases and at J to 3 bases, leaving 12 bases not matched to a gene. This CDR3 region has 17 residues. The V gene's germline CDR1 is SNHLY and CDR2 FYNNEI. This CDR3 is CASRPLDRGRGDTEAFF. The CDR3 region has the DNA TGTGCCAGCAGACCTTTGGACAGGGGGCGAGGGGACACTGAAGCTTTCTTT.